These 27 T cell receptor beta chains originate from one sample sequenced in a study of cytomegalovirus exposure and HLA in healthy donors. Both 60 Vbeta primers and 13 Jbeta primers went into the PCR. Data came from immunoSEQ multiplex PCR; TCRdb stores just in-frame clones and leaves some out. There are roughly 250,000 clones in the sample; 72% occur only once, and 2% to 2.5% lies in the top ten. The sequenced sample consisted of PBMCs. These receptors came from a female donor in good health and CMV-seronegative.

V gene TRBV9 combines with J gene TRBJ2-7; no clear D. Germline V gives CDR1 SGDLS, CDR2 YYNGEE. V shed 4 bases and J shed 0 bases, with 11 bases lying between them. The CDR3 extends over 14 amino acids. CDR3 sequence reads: CASSPPGLSYEQYF. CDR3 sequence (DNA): TGTGCCAGCAGCCCCCCGGGTCTCTCCTACGAGCAGTACTTC.

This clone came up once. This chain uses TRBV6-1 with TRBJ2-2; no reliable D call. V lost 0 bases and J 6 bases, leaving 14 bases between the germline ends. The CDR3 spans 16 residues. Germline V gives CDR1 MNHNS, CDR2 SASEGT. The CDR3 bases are TGTGCCAGCAGTGAAGCCCTCTTTGTCGGTTCCGGGGAGCTGTTTTTT. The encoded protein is CASSEALFVGSGELFF.

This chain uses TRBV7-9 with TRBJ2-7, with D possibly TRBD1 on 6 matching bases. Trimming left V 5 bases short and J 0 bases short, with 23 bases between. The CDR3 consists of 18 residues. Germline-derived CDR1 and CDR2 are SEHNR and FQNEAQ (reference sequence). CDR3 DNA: TGTGCCAGCAGCCCCAATCAAAAGGACAGTCCCTACTCCTACGAGCAGTACTTC. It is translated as CASSPNQKDSPYSYEQYF.

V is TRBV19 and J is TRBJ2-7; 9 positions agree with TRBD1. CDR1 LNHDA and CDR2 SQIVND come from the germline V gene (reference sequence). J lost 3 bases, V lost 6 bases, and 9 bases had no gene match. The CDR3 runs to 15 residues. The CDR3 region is CASSVPGQGVYEQYF. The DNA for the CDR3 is TGTGCCAGTAGCGTACCGGGACAGGGTGTCTACGAGCAGTACTTC.

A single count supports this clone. CDR3 protein: CAISESRGGEQFF. Here the CDR3 DNA reads TGTGCCATCAGTGAGTCTAGGGGTGGTGAGCAGTTCTTC. V is TRBV10-3 and J is TRBJ2-1; TRBD1 is a possible D gene (5 bases). CDR1 ENHRY and CDR2 SYGVKD come from the germline V gene. Trimming took 0 bases from V and 9 from J, leaving 9 bases between them. The CDR3 has 13 residues.

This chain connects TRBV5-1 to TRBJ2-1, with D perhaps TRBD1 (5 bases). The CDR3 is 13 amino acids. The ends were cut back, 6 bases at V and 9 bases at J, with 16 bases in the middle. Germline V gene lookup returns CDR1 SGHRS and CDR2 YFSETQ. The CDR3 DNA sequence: TGCGCCAGCACCTCCCCCCCCCAGGGTGAGCAGTTCTTC. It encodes CASTSPPQGEQFF.

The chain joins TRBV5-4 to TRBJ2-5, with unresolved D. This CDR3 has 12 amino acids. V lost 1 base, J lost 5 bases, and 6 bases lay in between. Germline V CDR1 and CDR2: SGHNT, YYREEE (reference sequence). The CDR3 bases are TGTGCCAGCAGCTTGTGGCCTGAGACCCAGTACTTC. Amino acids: CASSLWPETQYF.

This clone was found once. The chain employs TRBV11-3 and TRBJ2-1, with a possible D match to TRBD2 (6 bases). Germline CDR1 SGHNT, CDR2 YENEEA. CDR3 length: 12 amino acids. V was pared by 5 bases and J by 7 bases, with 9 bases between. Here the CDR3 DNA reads TGTGCCAGCAGCCAAGGAGGGAATGAGCAGTTCTTC. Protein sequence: CASSQGGNEQFF. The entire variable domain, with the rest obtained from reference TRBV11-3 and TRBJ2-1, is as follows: EAGVVQSPRYKIIEKKQPVAFWCNPISGHNTLYWYLQNLGQGPELLIRYENEEAVDDSQLPKDRFSAERLKGVDSTLKIQPAELGDSAVYLCASSQGGNEQFFGPGTRLTVL.

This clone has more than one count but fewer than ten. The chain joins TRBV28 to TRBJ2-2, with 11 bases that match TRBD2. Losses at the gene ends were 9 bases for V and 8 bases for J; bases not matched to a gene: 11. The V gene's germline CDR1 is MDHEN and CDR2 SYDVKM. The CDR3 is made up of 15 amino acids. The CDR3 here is CASSLAGGILGELFF. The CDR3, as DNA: TGTGCCAGTTCGCTAGCGGGAGGTATTCTGGGGGAGCTGTTTTTT.

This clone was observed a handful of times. In DNA, the CDR3 is TGCGCCAGCAGCTTCGGGGTAACGAATGAGCAGTTCTTC. It encodes CASSFGVTNEQFF. V is TRBV5-1 and J is TRBJ2-1, with D perhaps matching TRBD2 (5 bases). Trimming took 2 bases from V and 7 from J, leaving 10 bases between them. The CDR3 runs 13 residues. Germline-derived CDR1 and CDR2 are SGHRS and YFSETQ.

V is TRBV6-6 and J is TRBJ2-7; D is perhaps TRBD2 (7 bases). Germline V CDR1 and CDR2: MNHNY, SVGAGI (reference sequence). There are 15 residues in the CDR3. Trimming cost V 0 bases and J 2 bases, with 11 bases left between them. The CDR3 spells CASSYSGEGAYEQYF. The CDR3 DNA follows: TGTGCCAGCAGTTACTCAGGGGAGGGGGCCTACGAGCAGTACTTC.

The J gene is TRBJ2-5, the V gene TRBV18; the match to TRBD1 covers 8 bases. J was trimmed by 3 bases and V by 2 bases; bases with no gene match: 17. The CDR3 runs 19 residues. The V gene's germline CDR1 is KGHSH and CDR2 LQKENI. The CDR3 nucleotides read TGTGCCAGCTCACCAGGATGGACAGGGAGCTCTCCGCCCGAAGAGACCCAGTACTTC. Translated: CASSPGWTGSSPPEETQYF.

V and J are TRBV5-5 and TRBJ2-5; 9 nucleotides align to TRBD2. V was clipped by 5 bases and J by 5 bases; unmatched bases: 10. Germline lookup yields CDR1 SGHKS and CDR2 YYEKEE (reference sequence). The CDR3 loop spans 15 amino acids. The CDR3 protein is CASRVAGAGGETQYF. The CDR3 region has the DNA TGTGCCAGCAGGGTAGCGGGAGCCGGGGGGGAGACCCAGTACTTC.

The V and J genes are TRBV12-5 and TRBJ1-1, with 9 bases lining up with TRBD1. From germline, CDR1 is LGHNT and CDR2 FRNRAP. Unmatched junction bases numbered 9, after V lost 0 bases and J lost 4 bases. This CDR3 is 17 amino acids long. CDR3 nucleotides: TGTGCTAGTGGTTTGGTCCCCGACCGGGACAGGGCCACTGAAGCTTTCTTT. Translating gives CASGLVPDRDRATEAFF.

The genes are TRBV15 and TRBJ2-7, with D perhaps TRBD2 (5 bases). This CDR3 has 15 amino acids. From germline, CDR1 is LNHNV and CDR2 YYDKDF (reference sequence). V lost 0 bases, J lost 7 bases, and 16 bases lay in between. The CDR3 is CATSRDKASFQEQYF. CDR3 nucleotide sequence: TGTGCCACCAGCAGAGACAAGGCTAGCTTTCAGGAGCAGTACTTC.

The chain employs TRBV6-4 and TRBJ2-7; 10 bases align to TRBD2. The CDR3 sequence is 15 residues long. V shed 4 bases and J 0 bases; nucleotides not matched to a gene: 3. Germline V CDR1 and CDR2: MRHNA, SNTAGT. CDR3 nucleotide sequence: TGTGCCAGCAGTGCGGTAGCGGGAGGCTCCTACGAGCAGTACTTC. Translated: CASSAVAGGSYEQYF.

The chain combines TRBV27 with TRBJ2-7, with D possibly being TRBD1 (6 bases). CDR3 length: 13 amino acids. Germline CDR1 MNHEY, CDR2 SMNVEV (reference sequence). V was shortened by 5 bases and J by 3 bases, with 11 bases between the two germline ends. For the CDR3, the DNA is TGTGCCAGCAGTGTCCGGACAGACTACGAGCAGTACTTC. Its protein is CASSVRTDYEQYF.

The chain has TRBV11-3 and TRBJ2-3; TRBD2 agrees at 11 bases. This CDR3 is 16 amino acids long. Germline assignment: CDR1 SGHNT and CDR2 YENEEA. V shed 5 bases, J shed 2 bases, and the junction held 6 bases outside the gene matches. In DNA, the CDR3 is TGTGCCAGCAGCCCCGGGACTAGCGGATCCACAGATACGCAGTATTTT. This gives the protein CASSPGTSGSTDTQYF.

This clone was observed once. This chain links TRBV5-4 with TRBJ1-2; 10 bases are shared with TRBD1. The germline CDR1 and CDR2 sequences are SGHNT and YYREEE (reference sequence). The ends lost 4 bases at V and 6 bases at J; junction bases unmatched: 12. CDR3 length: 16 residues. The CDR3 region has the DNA TGTGCCAGCAGCCTGACCCGGGACAGGGGACGGGATGGCTACACCTTC. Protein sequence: CASSLTRDRGRDGYTF.

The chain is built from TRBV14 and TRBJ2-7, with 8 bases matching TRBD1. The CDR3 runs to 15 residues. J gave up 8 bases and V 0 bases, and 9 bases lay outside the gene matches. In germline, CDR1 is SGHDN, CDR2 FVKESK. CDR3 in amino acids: CASSQEQGELIKQYF. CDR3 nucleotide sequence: TGTGCCAGCAGCCAAGAACAGGGGGAATTAATCAAGCAGTACTTC.

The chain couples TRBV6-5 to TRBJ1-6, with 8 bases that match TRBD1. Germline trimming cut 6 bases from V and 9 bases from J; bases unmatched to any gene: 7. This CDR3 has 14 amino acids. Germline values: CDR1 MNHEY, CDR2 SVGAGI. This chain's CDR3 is CASRSTGEASPLHF. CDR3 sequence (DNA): TGTGCCAGCAGGTCGACAGGGGAGGCTTCACCCCTCCACTTT.

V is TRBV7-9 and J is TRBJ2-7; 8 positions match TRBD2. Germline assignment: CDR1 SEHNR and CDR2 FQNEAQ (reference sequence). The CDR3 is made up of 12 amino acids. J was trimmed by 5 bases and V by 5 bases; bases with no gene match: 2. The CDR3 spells CASSAGGDEQYF. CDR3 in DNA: TGTGCCAGCAGCGCCGGGGGGGACGAGCAGTACTTC.

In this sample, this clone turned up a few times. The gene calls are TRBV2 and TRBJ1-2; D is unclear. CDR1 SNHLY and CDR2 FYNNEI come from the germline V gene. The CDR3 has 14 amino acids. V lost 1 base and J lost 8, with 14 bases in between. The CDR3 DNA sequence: TGTGCCAGCAGTGAAGGGGCCCGGGCGGGAGGCTACACCTTC. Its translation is CASSEGARAGGYTF.

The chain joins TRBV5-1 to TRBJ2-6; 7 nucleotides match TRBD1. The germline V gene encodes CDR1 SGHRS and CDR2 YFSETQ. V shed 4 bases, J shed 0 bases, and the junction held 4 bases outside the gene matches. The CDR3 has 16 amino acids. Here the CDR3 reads CASSGTANSGANVLTF. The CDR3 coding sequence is TGCGCCAGCAGCGGGACAGCCAACTCTGGGGCCAACGTCCTGACTTTC.

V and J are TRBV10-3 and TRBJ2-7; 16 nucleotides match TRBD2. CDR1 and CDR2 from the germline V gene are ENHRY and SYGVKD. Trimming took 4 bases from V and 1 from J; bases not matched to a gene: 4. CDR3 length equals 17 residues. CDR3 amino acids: CAISAGTSGRGSYEQYF. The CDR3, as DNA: TGTGCCATCAGTGCGGGGACTAGCGGGAGGGGTTCCTACGAGCAGTACTTC.

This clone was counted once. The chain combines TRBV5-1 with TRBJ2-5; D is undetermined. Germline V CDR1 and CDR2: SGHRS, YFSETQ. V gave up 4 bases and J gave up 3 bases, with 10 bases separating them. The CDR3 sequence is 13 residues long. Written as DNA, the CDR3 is TGCGCCAGCAGCGACTCGTACGAAGAGACCCAGTACTTC. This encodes CASSDSYEETQYF.

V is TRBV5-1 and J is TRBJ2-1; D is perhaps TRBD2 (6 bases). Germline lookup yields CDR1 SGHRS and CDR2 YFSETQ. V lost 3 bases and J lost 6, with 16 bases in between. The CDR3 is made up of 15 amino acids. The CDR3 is CASSSSGYLGNEQFF. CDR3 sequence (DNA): TGCGCCAGCAGCTCCAGCGGGTACCTAGGCAATGAGCAGTTCTTC.